This entry describes one T cell receptor (beta chain). The CDR3 loop spans 12 amino acids. With 2 bases removed from V and 7 bases from J, the gap between germline ends came to 8 bases. CDR1 is SGHNT, CDR2 YENEEA, per germline. This entry comes from a study of patients and donors after allogeneic stem cell transplantation. MiXCR, run by TCRdb on the RT-PCR reads, gives a single entry per CDR3 protein. The table has about 160,000 distinct CDR3 sequences, 24% seen once. The sequence came from a human donor who was either an allogeneic HSCT recipient or a stem cell or donor lymphocyte infusion donor (not recorded which). It is not recorded whose cells these are; they may come from a transplant donor. The chain carries TRBV11-3 and TRBJ1-2, with D unresolved. Sequenced sample: blood, either unsorted or a sorted T cell fraction (not recorded which). The CDR3 nucleotides are TGTGCCAGCAGCTTATTAAGTGGTGGCTACACCTTC. Its translation: CASSLLSGGYTF.